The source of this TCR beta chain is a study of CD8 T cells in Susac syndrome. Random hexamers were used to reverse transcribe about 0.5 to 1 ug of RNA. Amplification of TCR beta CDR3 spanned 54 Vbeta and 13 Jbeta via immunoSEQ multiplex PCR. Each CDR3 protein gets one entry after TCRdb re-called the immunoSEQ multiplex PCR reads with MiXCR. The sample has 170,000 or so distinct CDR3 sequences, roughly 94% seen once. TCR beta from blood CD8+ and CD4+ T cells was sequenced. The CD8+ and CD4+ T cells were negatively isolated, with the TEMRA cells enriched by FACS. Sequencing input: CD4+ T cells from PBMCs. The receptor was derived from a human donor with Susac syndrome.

The CDR3 reads CASSRDSQAAEAFF. CDR3 DNA: TGTGCCAGTAGTAGGGACAGTCAGGCGGCTGAAGCTTTCTTT. The chain combines TRBV19 with TRBJ1-1; 7 bases line up with TRBD1. CDR1 is LNHDA and CDR2 is SQIVND in the germline V gene (reference sequence). CDR3 length: 14 residues. J was trimmed by 6 bases and V by 4 bases; bases with no gene match: 8.